Following are 21 T cell receptor beta chains from one sample sequenced in a study of tumor and adjacent non-tumor tissue in lung cancer. RNA was extracted from bulk tissue without any cell sorting. TCRbeta libraries were built with three rounds of nested PCR, modified from ARM-PCR. TCRdb used MiXCR to reprocess the multiplex PCR reads, holding one entry per CDR3 protein. The sample has over 130,000 distinct CDR3 sequences; approximately 72% are singletons. The material sequenced was lung tumor tissue. These receptors were collected from a man aged 55 to 70 with small cell lung cancer.

Remarks on this clonotype: This may be a read error, as it is one base from a much larger clone. The J gene is TRBJ2-1, the V gene TRBV5-1, with D possibly being TRBD2 (5 bases). The CDR3 contains 12 residues. CDR1 is SGHRS, CDR2 YFSETQ, per germline. The CDR3 DNA is TGCGACAGCAGAGCGGACTACAATGAGCAGTTCTTC. It translates to CDSRADYNEQFF.

In the case of this clonotype: A read error is possible here, since a much larger clone lies one base away. The rearrangement joins TRBV6-5 to TRBJ1-1, with a weak D call TRBD1 (5 bases). Germline-derived CDR1 and CDR2 are MNHEY and SVGAGI. Trimming took 2 bases from V and 2 from J, leaving 9 bases between them. This CDR3 is built from 14 residues. This CDR3 is CASSYSDSNTEAFF. For the CDR3, the DNA is TGTGCCAGCAGTTACAGCGACAGTAACACTGAAGCTTTCTTT.

The chain uses TRBV11-3 and TRBJ2-3; 7 bases line up with TRBD2. Germline assignment: CDR1 SGHNT and CDR2 YENEEA. The CDR3 is 16 residues long. With 5 bases clipped from V and 7 bases from J, the junction kept 15 bases outside the gene matches. The CDR3 spells CASSQRTGGGANTQYF. Written as DNA, the CDR3 is TGTGCCAGCAGCCAACGGACGGGGGGTGGCGCAAATACGCAGTATTTT.

On this clonotype: A read error may be the cause here, since a much bigger clone is one base away. The chain has TRBV20-1 and TRBJ2-3; 7 bases are a match to TRBD2. Germline V CDR1 and CDR2: DFQATT, SNEGSKA (reference sequence). The CDR3 totals 15 residues. Trimming removed 0 bases from V and 9 bases from J; junction bases left unmatched: 12. CDR3 protein: CSARDSRGDVGTQYF. In DNA form, the CDR3 reads TGCAGTGCTAGAGATTCCCGGGGGGACGTCGGGACGCAGTATTTT.

This clonotype was seen more than once but under ten times. V and J are TRBV6-1 and TRBJ2-5, with 11 bases identical to TRBD1. Per the germline V gene, CDR1 is MNHNS and CDR2 is SASEGT. The CDR3 sequence is 18 residues long. V dropped 5 bases and J dropped 7; count of bases not matched to a gene: 18. CDR3 loop: CASSNSRRVGQGAVTQYF. The DNA for the CDR3 is TGTGCCAGCAGTAACTCACGCCGAGTCGGACAGGGGGCTGTGACCCAGTACTTC.

The chain couples TRBV5-1 to TRBJ2-6, with TRBD1 matching over 7 bases. Germline CDR1 SGHRS, CDR2 YFSETQ. Unmatched junction bases numbered 3, after V lost 4 bases and J lost 2 bases. This CDR3 comprises 15 residues. In nucleotides, the CDR3 is TGCGCCAGCAGCCGAACAGGGGCTGGGGCCAACGTCCTGACTTTC. Translating gives CASSRTGAGANVLTF.

The V and J genes are TRBV20-1 and TRBJ1-2; D possibly corresponds to TRBD1 (6 bases). The germline gives CDR1 DFQATT, CDR2 SNEGSKA (reference sequence). V was shortened by 6 bases and J by 10 bases, with 27 bases between the two germline ends. The CDR3 covers 15 residues. The CDR3 here is CSAFGITRGEWDYTF. The CDR3 bases are TGCAGTGCATTCGGGATTACAAGGGGGGAATGGGACTACACCTTC.

The rearrangement uses TRBV6-1 and TRBJ2-7; 7 nucleotides agree with TRBD2. CDR1 MNHNS and CDR2 SASEGT come from the germline V gene. Trimming at V came to 7 bases and at J to 1 base, leaving 22 bases not matched to a gene. The CDR3 has 19 amino acids. CDR3 nucleotides: TGTGCCAGCATTCTCAGGCTGACAAGCGGGACTCTTAGATCCTACGAGCAGTACTTC. This encodes CASILRLTSGTLRSYEQYF.

The chain joins TRBV20-1 to TRBJ2-1; the D gene is possibly TRBD2 (6 bases). Germline V gene data show CDR1 as DFQATT and CDR2 as SNEGSKA (reference sequence). Trimming pared 7 bases from V and 0 bases from J, leaving 19 bases between. This CDR3 has 16 amino acids. The chain's CDR3 is CSGQGAEGSSYNEQFF. In nucleotides, the CDR3 is TGCAGTGGTCAGGGAGCGGAGGGGAGCTCCTACAATGAGCAGTTCTTC.

V and J are TRBV7-9 and TRBJ2-1; D is perhaps TRBD2 (5 bases). CDR1 SEHNR and CDR2 FQNEAQ come from the germline V gene (reference sequence). The CDR3 consists of 16 residues. Trimming took 2 bases from V and 2 from J, leaving 13 bases between them. The chain's CDR3 is CASSLQVGGAYNEQFF. In DNA, the CDR3 is TGTGCCAGCAGCTTACAAGTAGGAGGCGCCTACAATGAGCAGTTCTTC.

The gene calls are TRBV29-1 and TRBJ2-7; D is possibly TRBD1 (6 bases). Germline CDR1 is SQVTM and CDR2 is ANQGSEA. CDR3 length: 12 amino acids. V was pared by 6 bases and J by 2 bases, with 11 bases between. As DNA, the CDR3 is TGCAGCGTCATAGGGGACACCTACGAGCAGTACTTC. Residues: CSVIGDTYEQYF.

A word on this clonotype: Compared with germline, one end of the junction differs, possibly owing to a read error. The rearrangement uses TRBV11-2 and TRBJ2-6; TRBD2 agrees at 10 bases. Germline V gives CDR1 SGHAT, CDR2 FQNNGV. The CDR3 sequence is 18 residues long. For the CDR3, the DNA is TGTGCCAGCAGCTTAGTCCTAGCGGGGGCCTCTGGGGCCAACGTCCTGTCTTTC. Encoded protein: CASSLVLAGASGANVLSF.

In this sample, this clonotype turned up a few times. A much larger clone is a single base away; this may be a read error. The rearrangement joins TRBV20-1 to TRBJ2-1, with TRBD2 identical over 10 bases. Trimming cost V 4 bases and J 7 bases; bases outside gene matches: 7. The germline V gene has CDR1 DFQATT and CDR2 SNEGSKA (reference sequence). The CDR3 covers 14 residues. The CDR3 DNA sequence: TGCAGTGCTAAGAGCGGGAGGGTCGGGAATGAGCAGTTCTTC. It yields the protein CSAKSGRVGNEQFF.

Only a few counts were recorded for this clonotype. The V gene is TRBV5-4, the J gene TRBJ2-1; TRBD2 agrees at 15 bases. This CDR3 region has 15 residues. Germline lookup yields CDR1 SGHNT and CDR2 YYREEE (reference sequence). V lost 4 bases to trimming and J lost 9 bases; unmatched junction nucleotides: 5. DNA for the CDR3: TGTGCCAGCAGCCGTGGACTAGCGGGAGGGAGTGAGCAGTTCTTC. Its protein product is CASSRGLAGGSEQFF.

This clonotype was seen just once. A much bigger clone sits one base away, suggesting this may be a read error. The genes are TRBV20-1 and TRBJ1-5; perhaps TRBD1 as D (6 bases). This CDR3 comprises 13 residues. In germline, CDR1 is DFQATT, CDR2 SNEGSKA (reference sequence). CDR3 nucleotides: TGCTGTGCTAGAGGGGACATGAAGCAGCCCCAGCATTTT. This encodes CCARGDMKQPQHF.

Ten or more counts support this clonotype. The V call is TRBV6-2 or TRBV6-3, the J call TRBJ2-1, with 7 bases lining up with TRBD2. Germline CDR1 and CDR2: MNHEY and SVGEGT. The CDR3 runs 13 residues. J was trimmed by 4 bases and V by 4 bases; bases with no gene match: 1. CDR3 in DNA: TGTGCCAGCAGTTGGCGGGGGTACAATGAGCAGTTCTTC. Residues: CASSWRGYNEQFF.

On this clonotype itself: The germline gene is not matched at one end of the junction; a read error may be the cause. The V gene is TRBV5-4, the J gene TRBJ2-3, with D perhaps TRBD2 (6 bases). CDR1 is SGHNT and CDR2 is YYREEE in the germline V gene (reference sequence). The CDR3 totals 15 residues. The CDR3 bases are TGTAGCAGCAGCTTGATCCTAACTAGCACAGATACGCACTATTTT. Protein: CSSSLILTSTDTHYF.

On this clonotype: The missing conserved phenylalanine or tryptophan at the end of this CDR3 makes a read error likely. V usage is TRBV4-2 and J usage is TRBJ1-2; D is uncertain. The CDR3 runs 15 residues. The germline CDR1 and CDR2 sequences are LGHNA and YNFKEQ. V was cut by 0 bases and J by 6 bases, with 14 bases left in between. CDR3 sequence reads: CASSQDPKRADGYTI. For the CDR3, the DNA is TGTGCCAGCAGCCAAGATCCTAAAAGGGCGGATGGCTACACCATC.

On this clonotype itself: One end of the junction is discordant with germline, which a read error may explain. The chain combines TRBV11-2 with TRBJ2-1, with no clear D. The CDR3 length is 15 residues. Germline lookup yields CDR1 SGHAT and CDR2 FQNNGV. Here the CDR3 DNA reads TGTACCAGCAGCTTGGCGGACCCAACGTACAATGAGCAGTTCTTC. Translating gives CTSSLADPTYNEQFF.

Of note for this clonotype: A much larger clone lies a single base off, so this may be a read error. CDR3 amino acids: CSARYERGGPEAFF. CDR3 sequence (DNA): TGCAGTGCTAGATATGAGAGAGGGGGTCCTGAAGCTTTCTTT. V and J are TRBV20-1 and TRBJ1-1, with a tentative D call TRBD1 (6 bases). V shed 2 bases and J shed 6 bases, with 16 bases lying between them. The germline V gene has CDR1 DFQATT and CDR2 SNEGSKA (reference sequence). CDR3 length equals 14 residues.

Notes on this clonotype: A much larger clonotype is one base distant, so this may be a read error. The V gene is TRBV5-6, the J gene TRBJ2-5; D remains unclear. Looked up from germline, CDR1 is SGHDT and CDR2 is YYEEEE. The CDR3 consists of 12 residues. For the CDR3, the DNA is TGTGCCAGCAGCTTGGTTAAGGAGACCCATTACTTC. Its protein is CASSLVKETHYF.